A single sample gave rise to the 23 T cell receptor beta chains below, sequenced in a study of blood T cell repertoires in COVID-19 (dated by TCRdb to the early 2020s). The protocol used for the library was the immunoSEQ multiplex PCR assay. This is the immuneACCESS table as TCRdb keeps it, with only in-frame sequences that have V and J called. A part of the clones is gone; compared with another copy, unresolved V genes explain less than half, and the rest is unexplained. The sample includes more than 200,000 clones, with 85% to 90% observed a single time. The leading ten clones occupy 2.5% to 3% of the sample. Input material: peripheral blood. The receptors were sampled from a woman in her sixties or seventies with acute or convalescent COVID-19.

In this sample, this clone turned up once. This chain connects TRBV12-5 to TRBJ1-2; 9 nucleotides match TRBD1. This CDR3 is built from 15 residues. Germline trimming cut 1 base from V and 8 bases from J; bases unmatched to any gene: 8. CDR1 is LGHNT and CDR2 is FRNRAP in the germline V gene. The DNA of the CDR3 is TGTGCTAGTGGTTTGGACACAACAGGGGGCGTGGGCTACACCTTC. Amino acids: CASGLDTTGGVGYTF.

The J gene is TRBJ1-2, the V gene TRBV6-1; no clear D gene. Germline lookup yields CDR1 MNHNS and CDR2 SASEGT. The CDR3 length is 12 residues. The V end lost 7 bases, the J end lost 8 bases, and 14 bases lay between the germline ends. CDR3 protein: CASTTEAAGYTF. The DNA of the CDR3 is TGTGCCAGCACTACGGAGGCAGCAGGCTACACCTTC.

This clone turned up a few times. The chain links TRBV6-1 to TRBJ2-7, with TRBD2 matching 12 bases. This CDR3 is built from 14 residues. Germline V gives CDR1 MNHNS, CDR2 SASEGT. The V segment lost 5 bases and the J segment 3 bases; nucleotides outside the gene matches: 2. This CDR3 is CASSRTSGDYEQYF. As DNA, the CDR3 is TGTGCCAGCAGTAGGACTAGCGGGGACTACGAGCAGTACTTC.

In DNA form, the CDR3 reads TGTGCCAGCAGCTTAGAACGCGACACCAACTACGAGCAGTACTTC. This gives the protein CASSLERDTNYEQYF. This chain joins TRBV11-2 and TRBJ2-7, with no clear D. V was trimmed by 0 bases and J by 3 bases, leaving 12 bases between them. Germline assignment: CDR1 SGHAT and CDR2 FQNNGV. This CDR3 has 15 amino acids.

This clone was seen just once. The rearrangement joins TRBV25-1 to TRBJ2-7; 12 nucleotides line up with TRBD2. Germline-derived CDR1 and CDR2 are MGHDK and SYGVNS. The CDR3 totals 17 residues. Trimming took 3 bases from V and 3 from J; bases not matched to a gene: 9. CDR3 nucleotide sequence: TGTGCCAGCAGTGACTCACTAGCGGGAGGCCCCCACTACGAGCAGTACTTC. This sequence encodes CASSDSLAGGPHYEQYF.

This chain joins TRBV12-3 or TRBV12-4 and TRBJ1-1, with TRBD1 matching 7 bases. After removal of 5 bases from V and 4 bases from J, the junction contained 4 bases not matched to a gene. CDR3 length equals 13 residues. The CDR3 DNA reads as TGTGCCAGCAGTCAGAACAGGGGCACTGAAGCTTTCTTT. This encodes CASSQNRGTEAFF.

V is TRBV29-1 and J is TRBJ2-3; 11 positions agree with TRBD2. Losses at the gene ends were 4 bases for V and 5 bases for J; bases not matched to a gene: 8. CDR3 length equals 15 residues. Germline V gene sequence: CDR1 SQVTM, CDR2 ANQGSEA. Written as DNA, the CDR3 is TGCAGCGTTGCCCCACTAGCGGGAGAGGGAGATACGCAGTATTTT. This codes for CSVAPLAGEGDTQYF.

The chain employs TRBV7-9 and TRBJ2-5; D may be TRBD1 (6 bases). This CDR3 region has 14 residues. Trimming pared 4 bases from V and 5 bases from J, leaving 14 bases between. Germline V gene sequence: CDR1 SEHNR, CDR2 FQNEAQ (reference sequence). This CDR3 is CASSSGQLGETQYF. Written as DNA, the CDR3 is TGTGCCAGCAGCTCAGGACAGTTGGGGGAGACCCAGTACTTC.

The chain carries TRBV9 and TRBJ2-7; the match to TRBD2 covers 9 bases. Germline V gene data show CDR1 as SGDLS and CDR2 as YYNGEE. The CDR3 loop spans 14 amino acids. V shed 0 bases, J shed 4 bases, and the junction held 2 bases outside the gene matches. The DNA for the CDR3 is TGTGCCAGCAGCGTAGTAGCGGGGGCTTACGAGCAGTACTTC. It encodes CASSVVAGAYEQYF.

The chain links TRBV9 to TRBJ1-5, with a tentative D call TRBD1 (6 bases). CDR1 and CDR2 (germline): SGDLS, YYNGEE. V lost 4 bases and J 6 bases, leaving 20 bases between the germline ends. This CDR3 is 16 amino acids long. The CDR3: CASSPSTGLGGQPQHF. The CDR3 DNA is TGTGCCAGCAGCCCAAGTACAGGGCTAGGTGGTCAGCCCCAGCATTTT.

The chain combines TRBV3-1 (or the pseudogene TRBV3-2) with TRBJ1-5; no clear D. CDR1 and CDR2 (germline): LGHDT, YNNKEL (reference sequence). The CDR3 length is 14 residues. V lost 0 bases and J 9 bases, leaving 12 bases between the germline ends. This chain's CDR3 is CASSQDVAARPQHF. The CDR3 DNA reads TGTGCCAGCAGCCAAGATGTGGCGGCCCGGCCCCAGCATTTT.

The J gene is TRBJ2-1, the V gene TRBV29-1, with 10 bases lining up with TRBD2. The CDR3 is 14 amino acids. Looked up from germline, CDR1 is SQVTM and CDR2 is ANQGSEA. V was clipped by 7 bases and J by 4 bases; unmatched bases: 7. The CDR3 loop is CSGGGLANYNEQFF. CDR3 in DNA: TGCAGCGGTGGGGGACTAGCGAATTACAATGAGCAGTTCTTC.

This chain connects TRBV5-4 to TRBJ1-4, with TRBD1 as a possible D gene (6 bases). Looked up from germline, CDR1 is SGHNT and CDR2 is YYREEE (reference sequence). V was pared by 3 bases and J by 7 bases, with 13 bases between. The CDR3 contains 14 residues. The CDR3 bases are TGTGCCAGCAGCTCTCAGGGGTCGGTTGAAAAACTGTTTTTT. Residues: CASSSQGSVEKLFF.

J is TRBJ2-1 and V is TRBV7-9; TRBD2 matches at 8 bases. Germline loops: CDR1 SEHNR, CDR2 FQNEAQ (reference sequence). The CDR3 totals 12 residues. J was trimmed by 12 bases and V by 8 bases; bases with no gene match: 9. The chain's CDR3 is CASGPSGWGQFF. CDR3 nucleotide sequence: TGTGCCAGCGGGCCTAGCGGGTGGGGGCAGTTCTTC.

The gene calls are TRBV18 and TRBJ1-3, with 7 positions matching TRBD1. The CDR3 spans 14 residues. From germline, CDR1 is KGHSH and CDR2 LQKENI. V gave up 5 bases and J gave up 0 bases; unmatched junction bases: 1. The CDR3 is CASSRTGSGNTIYF. The CDR3 coding sequence is TGTGCCAGCTCAAGGACAGGCTCTGGAAACACCATATATTTT.

V and J are TRBV10-2 and TRBJ2-7; tentatively, D is TRBD1 (7 bases). This CDR3 spans 14 amino acids. Germline V gene lookup returns CDR1 WSHSY and CDR2 SAAADI. The V gene lost 0 bases and the J gene lost 4 bases, with 10 bases spanning the gap. The CDR3 DNA reads TGCGCCAGCAGTGAGTCCAGGGGGACTTACGAGCAGTACTTC. Translation: CASSESRGTYEQYF.

V gene TRBV5-6 combines with J gene TRBJ1-5; the D gene is possibly TRBD1 (5 bases). Germline V gene data show CDR1 as SGHDT and CDR2 as YYEEEE. The CDR3 length is 15 residues. V lost 3 bases and J lost 1, with 11 bases in between. CDR3 region: CASSYRQTSNQPQHF. The DNA for the CDR3 is TGTGCCAGCAGCTACCGACAGACCAGCAATCAGCCCCAGCATTTT.

The chain carries TRBV5-1 and TRBJ2-1; no reliable D call. CDR3 length: 11 amino acids. The germline V and J ends were trimmed by 4 bases and 3 bases, with 2 bases remaining between them. Looked up from germline, CDR1 is SGHRS and CDR2 is YFSETQ. CDR3 residues: CASSHYNEQFF. CDR3 DNA: TGCGCCAGCAGCCACTACAATGAGCAGTTCTTC.

This rearrangement joins TRBV7-8 to TRBJ2-7; the match to TRBD1 covers 9 bases. V lost 7 bases to trimming and J lost 6 bases; unmatched junction nucleotides: 13. CDR1 is SGHVS, CDR2 FQNEAQ, per germline. CDR3 length: 15 residues. The CDR3 coding sequence is TGTGCCAGCACGGGACAGGGAGGTTCGCAGGGCGAGCAGTACTTC. It yields the protein CASTGQGGSQGEQYF.

The chain recombines TRBV5-6 with TRBJ2-7, with D possibly TRBD1 on 6 matching bases. V gave up 3 bases and J gave up 5 bases, with 15 bases separating them. CDR3 size: 14 residues. Germline V lookup: CDR1 SGHDT, CDR2 YYEEEE. The CDR3 is CASSWLQGDHEQYF. The CDR3 DNA sequence: TGTGCCAGCAGCTGGCTACAGGGAGACCACGAGCAGTACTTC.

The chain recombines TRBV10-3 with TRBJ1-2, with D hard to call. The V end was cut by 6 bases, the J end by 1 base, with 3 bases between. The CDR3 consists of 11 residues. Germline V gene sequence: CDR1 ENHRY, CDR2 SYGVKD. This CDR3 is CAIRSNYGYTF. The CDR3 DNA is TGTGCCATCAGGAGTAACTATGGCTACACCTTC.

The rearrangement links TRBV10-2 to TRBJ2-7, with 12 bases identical to TRBD2. The CDR3 length is 15 residues. Per germline, CDR1 WSHSY and CDR2 SAAADI. Losses at the gene ends were 7 bases for V and 1 base for J; bases not matched to a gene: 5. The CDR3 DNA reads TGCGCCAGCACCCTGACTAGCGGGGGTTCCTACGAGCAGTACTTC. This sequence encodes CASTLTSGGSYEQYF.

This clone was observed a few times. The genes are TRBV5-4 and TRBJ1-2; D perhaps matches TRBD1 (5 bases). The V gene lost 0 bases and the J gene lost 7 bases, with 10 bases spanning the gap. The CDR3 consists of 13 residues. Germline CDR1 and CDR2: SGHNT and YYREEE (reference sequence). The CDR3 DNA is TGTGCCAGCAGCTTGGGACAGTCAGGTGGCTACACCTTC. It specifies CASSLGQSGGYTF.